The 20 T cell receptor beta chains listed next were all sequenced from one sample in a study of T cells in Graves' hyperthyroidism and ophthalmopathy. RNA transcripts were the template for amplifying TCR beta CDR3 regions. Using the HTBI primer set, a first-round RT-PCR was run on the TCR CDR3. TCRdb recomputed calls from the multiplex PCR reads with MiXCR, one row per CDR3 protein. There are a few hundred thousand distinct CDR3 sequences in the sample; roughly an eighth occur only once, and 34% lies in the top ten. Sequencing input: blood. All receptors come from a woman aged 35 to 49 with Graves' ophthalmopathy.

This clonotype was counted only a few times. The chain links TRBV24-1 to TRBJ2-1; 11 positions match TRBD2. V dropped 4 bases and J dropped 6; count of bases not matched to a gene: 10. The CDR3 is 17 residues long. Germline-derived CDR1 and CDR2 are KGHDR and SFDVKD. The CDR3 loop is CATSELRASGRPNEQFF. The DNA for the CDR3 is TGTGCCACCAGTGAATTGAGGGCTAGCGGGAGGCCCAATGAGCAGTTCTTC.

This clonotype was counted at least ten times. This sequence joins TRBV12-3 or TRBV12-4 and TRBJ1-1; D is unresolved. The length of the CDR3 is 11 residues. V dropped 5 bases and J dropped 5 bases, with 6 bases sitting between them. In nucleotides, the CDR3 is TGTGCCAGCAGTCGTGCGACTGAAGCTTTCTTT. It specifies CASSRATEAFF.

The chain uses TRBV7-6 and TRBJ1-1; tentative D call: TRBD1 (5 bases). The CDR3 spans 14 residues. Per germline, CDR1 SGHVS and CDR2 FNYEAQ. Trimming took off 4 bases at V and 1 base at J, with 10 bases between the two ends. The CDR3 DNA is TGTGCCAGCAGCTCGGTTGGGGGGAACACTGAAGCTTTCTTT. Protein: CASSSVGGNTEAFF.

There are many counts of this clonotype. This chain uses TRBV28 with TRBJ2-7; D is ambiguous. The CDR3 is 14 residues long. V lost 5 bases and J lost 3, with 14 bases in between. CDR1 and CDR2 from the germline V gene are MDHEN and SYDVKM. The CDR3, as DNA: TGTGCCAGCAGTCTCCCGACCAAAGACTACGAGCAGTACTTC. Amino acid sequence: CASSLPTKDYEQYF.

J is TRBJ2-7 and V is TRBV6-2 or TRBV6-3; D is undetermined. Germline CDR1 is MNHEY and CDR2 is SVGEGT. Between the trimmed V and J ends, which lost 2 bases and 3 bases, there was a span of 8 bases. CDR3 length: 13 residues. CDR3 region: CASSYRTYYEQYF. Written as DNA, the CDR3 is TGTGCCAGCAGTTACAGGACCTACTACGAGCAGTACTTC.

This clonotype showed up many times. CDR3 sequence (DNA): TGCAGTGCTAGATCGCCTGTCCTTTCAGCGGGCGCCTACAATGAGCAGTTCTTC. Amino acid sequence: CSARSPVLSAGAYNEQFF. The genes are TRBV20-1 and TRBJ2-1; a possible D gene is TRBD2 (6 bases). Trimming shortened V by 2 bases and J by 2 bases, and 22 bases separated the two germline ends. The CDR3 covers 18 residues. In germline, CDR1 is DFQATT, CDR2 SNEGSKA (reference sequence).

In this sample, this clonotype turned up many times. The chain carries TRBV28 and TRBJ2-7, with D perhaps matching TRBD2 (6 bases). This CDR3 contains 14 residues. The germline V and J ends were trimmed by 3 bases and 4 bases, with 13 bases remaining between them. The V gene's germline CDR1 is MDHEN and CDR2 SYDVKM. The CDR3 DNA reads TGTGCCAGCAGTTTTTCCCTAGCGCAGTACGAGCAGTACTTC. It translates to CASSFSLAQYEQYF. Full variable domain (rest looked up from reference TRBV28 and TRBJ2-7): DVKVTQSSRYLVKRTGEKVFLECVQDMDHENMFWYRQDPGLGLRLIYFSYDVKMKEKGDIPEGYSVSREKKERFSLILESASTNQTSMYLCASSFSLAQYEQYFGPGTRLTVT.

The chain uses TRBV24-1 and TRBJ2-3; 7 bases fit TRBD1. The trim removed 6 bases at V and 5 bases at J, leaving 7 bases unmatched. Germline V lookup: CDR1 KGHDR, CDR2 SFDVKD. This CDR3 has 14 residues. CDR3 amino acids: CATSRSGTEDTQYF. CDR3 nucleotide sequence: TGTGCCACCAGTAGGTCGGGGACAGAAGATACGCAGTATTTT.

This clonotype showed up many times. V is TRBV12-3 or TRBV12-4 and J is TRBJ2-3; 13 nucleotides match TRBD2. The CDR3 sequence is 15 residues long. V dropped 6 bases and J dropped 2; count of bases not matched to a gene: 2. CDR3 residues: CASRTSGGYTDTQYF. CDR3 coding DNA: TGTGCCAGCAGGACTAGCGGGGGGTACACAGATACGCAGTATTTT.

A word on this clonotype: Being one base from a much bigger clone, this may be a read error. This rearrangement joins TRBV6-2 or TRBV6-3 to TRBJ2-2; no definite D call. The CDR3 covers 13 residues. Germline lookup yields CDR1 MNHEY and CDR2 SVGEGT. V gave up 8 bases and J gave up 1 base, with 8 bases separating them. The CDR3 is CASRYRNTGELFF. CDR3 nucleotides: TGTGCCAGCCGGTACAGGAACACCGGGGAGCTGTTTTTT.

V is TRBV20-1 and J is TRBJ2-2; 13 bases line up with TRBD2. CDR1 and CDR2 from the germline V gene are DFQATT and SNEGSKA (reference sequence). V dropped 0 bases and J dropped 5; count of bases not matched to a gene: 18. The CDR3 is made up of 21 amino acids. CDR3 region: CSARDIGLAGENRVRTGELFF. CDR3 in DNA: TGCAGTGCTAGAGATATAGGACTAGCGGGAGAAAACCGTGTTAGGACCGGGGAGCTGTTTTTT.

This clonotype came up many times. The CDR3 DNA reads as TGTGCCAGCAGCTTAGGGGGGGGGTTGGGGACCCAGTACTTC. Its translation: CASSLGGGLGTQYF. The J gene is TRBJ2-5, the V gene TRBV11-2; TRBD2 agrees at 7 bases. The V and J ends lost 1 base and 7 bases, in that order; junction bases with no gene match: 6. Looked up from germline, CDR1 is SGHAT and CDR2 is FQNNGV. CDR3 length equals 14 residues.

This chain connects TRBV5-5 to TRBJ2-7, with 8 bases that match TRBD2. The CDR3 totals 16 residues. In germline, CDR1 is SGHKS, CDR2 YYEKEE (reference sequence). Trimming removed 0 bases from V and 0 bases from J; junction bases left unmatched: 5. CDR3 nucleotides: TGTGCCAGCAGCTTGGCGGCTAGCGGGCACTCCTACGAGCAGTACTTC. Protein: CASSLAASGHSYEQYF.

In this sample, this clonotype turned up many times. This chain joins TRBV28 and TRBJ1-5; possibly TRBD1 for D (6 bases). V was pared by 5 bases and J by 12 bases, with 11 bases between. The CDR3 extends over 11 amino acids. Looked up from germline, CDR1 is MDHEN and CDR2 is SYDVKM. Written as DNA, the CDR3 is TGTGCCAGCAGTGACACCAGGGGCCAGCATTTT. Its translation is CASSDTRGQHF. Complete variable domain (other parts from reference TRBV28 and TRBJ1-5): DVKVTQSSRYLVKRTGEKVFLECVQDMDHENMFWYRQDPGLGLRLIYFSYDVKMKEKGDIPEGYSVSREKKERFSLILESASTNQTSMYLCASSDTRGQHFGDGTRLSIL.

This clonotype was seen a few times. This chain joins TRBV7-8 and TRBJ2-1, with 7 bases matching TRBD2. Germline lookup yields CDR1 SGHVS and CDR2 FQNEAQ. The CDR3 loop spans 16 amino acids. J was trimmed by 8 bases and V by 6 bases; bases with no gene match: 16. The CDR3 DNA reads as TGTGCCAGCAGTCTCACCCGGGACTACAGAAGTTATGAGCAGTTCTTC. It is translated as CASSLTRDYRSYEQFF.

The chain employs TRBV20-1 and TRBJ1-1; tentative D call: TRBD1 (6 bases). In germline, CDR1 is DFQATT, CDR2 SNEGSKA (reference sequence). V gave up 5 bases and J gave up 8 bases, with 18 bases separating them. The CDR3 contains 13 residues. The CDR3 here is CSALTDRQVEAFF. The CDR3 DNA reads TGCAGTGCTTTAACGGACCGACAGGTAGAAGCTTTCTTT.

Ten or more counts support this clonotype. A single base separates this from a much larger clone, so it may be a read error. The V call is TRBV29-1, the J call TRBJ1-1; a possible D gene is TRBD1 (5 bases). The CDR3 covers 12 residues. Trimming cost V 3 bases and J 1 base, with 6 bases left between them. Per the germline V gene, CDR1 is SQVTM and CDR2 is ANQGSEA. The CDR3 sequence: CSVDDRNTEAFF. CDR3 nucleotide sequence: TGCAGCGTTGACGACAGGAACACTGAAGCTTTCTTT.

The CDR3 region has the DNA TGTGCCAGCAGCACAACTAATGAAAAACTGTTTTTT. Amino acid sequence: CASSTTNEKLFF. J is TRBJ1-4 and V is TRBV28; D gene ambiguous. Trimming stripped 6 bases from V and 0 bases from J, with 2 bases between. There are 12 residues in the CDR3. Germline CDR1 reads MDHEN; CDR2 reads SYDVKM. The complete variable domain, with remaining parts taken from reference TRBV28 and TRBJ1-4, reads DVKVTQSSRYLVKRTGEKVFLECVQDMDHENMFWYRQDPGLGLRLIYFSYDVKMKEKGDIPEGYSVSREKKERFSLILESASTNQTSMYLCASSTTNEKLFFGSGTQLSVL.

This clonotype appeared many times. The rearrangement uses TRBV6-1 and TRBJ2-2, with no clear D. Trimming pared 5 bases from V and 8 bases from J, leaving 9 bases between. The CDR3 covers 12 residues. The V gene's germline CDR1 is MNHNS and CDR2 SASEGT. The CDR3 is CASSTLMGELFF. The DNA of the CDR3 is TGTGCCAGCAGTACCCTGATGGGGGAGCTGTTTTTT.

This clonotype was observed many times. This chain links TRBV10-3 with TRBJ1-3; D is unclear. Germline lookup yields CDR1 ENHRY and CDR2 SYGVKD. The V end lost 0 bases, the J end lost 0 bases, and 3 bases lay between the germline ends. The CDR3 runs 14 residues. CDR3 sequence: CAISESTSGNTIYF. The CDR3 DNA sequence: TGTGCCATCAGTGAGTCGACCTCTGGAAACACCATATATTTT.